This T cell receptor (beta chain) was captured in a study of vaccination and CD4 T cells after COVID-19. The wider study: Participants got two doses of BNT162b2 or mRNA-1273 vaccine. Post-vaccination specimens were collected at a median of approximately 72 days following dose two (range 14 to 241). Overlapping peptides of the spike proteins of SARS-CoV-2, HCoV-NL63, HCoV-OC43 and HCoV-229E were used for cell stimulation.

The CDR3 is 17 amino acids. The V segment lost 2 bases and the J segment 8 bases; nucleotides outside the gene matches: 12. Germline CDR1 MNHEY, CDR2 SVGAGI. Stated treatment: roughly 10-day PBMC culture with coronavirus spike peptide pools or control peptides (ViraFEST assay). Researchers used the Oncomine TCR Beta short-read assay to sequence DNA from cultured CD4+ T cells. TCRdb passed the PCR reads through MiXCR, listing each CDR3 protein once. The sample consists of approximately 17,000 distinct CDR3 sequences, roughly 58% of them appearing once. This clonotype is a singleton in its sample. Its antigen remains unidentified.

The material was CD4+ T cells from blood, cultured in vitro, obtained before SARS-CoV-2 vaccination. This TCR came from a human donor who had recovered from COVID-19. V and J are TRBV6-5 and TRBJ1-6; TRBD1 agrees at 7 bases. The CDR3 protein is CASSYNRGIIGDSPLHF. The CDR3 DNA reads TGTGCCAGCAGTTACAACAGGGGTATCATAGGAGATTCACCCCTCCACTTT.